The clone carrying this T cell receptor beta chain came up many times. Its matching antigen is unknown. CDR3 length: 13 amino acids. Trimming removed 2 bases from V and 2 bases from J, with 6 bases in between. This entry belongs to a study of post-analysis software for immune sequencing data. In the study overall: In terms of disease course, relapsing-remitting, secondary progressive and progressive-relapsing multiple sclerosis were included.

Unique molecular identifiers featured in each of the TCR beta cDNA libraries. Each batch of about 0.95 to 11 million T cells produced roughly 450,000 cDNA molecules. One entry per CDR3 protein results from TCRdb running MiXCR on the PCR reads. The table has roughly 580,000 distinct CDR3 sequences, 44% seen once; the top ten hold around 1.7%. Study-wide points: Normalized Chao1 diversity was significantly lower in multiple sclerosis patients than in controls. TRBV5-6, TRBV5-1 and TRBV20-1 were among four or five TRBV segments more frequent in patients than controls.

The chain recombines TRBV12-3 or TRBV12-4 with TRBJ2-5, with a weak D call TRBD2 (5 bases). The sequencing input was blood. The clonotype was recovered from a girl between 5 and 17 years old with multiple sclerosis. Written as DNA, the CDR3 is TGTGCCAGCAGTTTAAGGAGGCAAGAGACCCAGTACTTC. Residues: CASSLRRQETQYF.